This T cell receptor beta chain stems from a study of vaccination effects on CD4 cells after COVID-19. Before sequencing, viral peptide pools were used by the ViraFEST assay to expand antigen-specific CD4+ T cells. It was after approximately 11 days of culture that CD4+ T cells were isolated. Recipients of the vaccine had no prior SARS-CoV-2 infection and negative nucleocapsid antibodies. The V end lost 4 bases, the J end lost 4 bases, and 8 bases lay between the germline ends. Germline values: CDR1 LGHDT, CDR2 YNNKEL (reference sequence). CDR3 size: 13 residues. As for this clone: As yet, its antigen is unknown.

Assay: immunoSEQ multiplex PCR; the TCRdb copy retains only in-frame clones and omits some. The sample lists tens of thousands of clones, about four fifths occurring once. This clonotype originated in a human donor who received a COVID-19 vaccine. The material was CD4+ T cells from PBMCs cultured with HCoV-NL63 spike peptides, obtained before COVID-19 vaccination. The rearrangement links TRBV3-1 (or the pseudogene TRBV3-2) to TRBJ1-5; TRBD1 might be the D (5 bases). The CDR3 DNA is TGTGCCAGCAGCCGACAGAGTAATCAGCCCCAGCATTTT. This translates into CASSRQSNQPQHF.